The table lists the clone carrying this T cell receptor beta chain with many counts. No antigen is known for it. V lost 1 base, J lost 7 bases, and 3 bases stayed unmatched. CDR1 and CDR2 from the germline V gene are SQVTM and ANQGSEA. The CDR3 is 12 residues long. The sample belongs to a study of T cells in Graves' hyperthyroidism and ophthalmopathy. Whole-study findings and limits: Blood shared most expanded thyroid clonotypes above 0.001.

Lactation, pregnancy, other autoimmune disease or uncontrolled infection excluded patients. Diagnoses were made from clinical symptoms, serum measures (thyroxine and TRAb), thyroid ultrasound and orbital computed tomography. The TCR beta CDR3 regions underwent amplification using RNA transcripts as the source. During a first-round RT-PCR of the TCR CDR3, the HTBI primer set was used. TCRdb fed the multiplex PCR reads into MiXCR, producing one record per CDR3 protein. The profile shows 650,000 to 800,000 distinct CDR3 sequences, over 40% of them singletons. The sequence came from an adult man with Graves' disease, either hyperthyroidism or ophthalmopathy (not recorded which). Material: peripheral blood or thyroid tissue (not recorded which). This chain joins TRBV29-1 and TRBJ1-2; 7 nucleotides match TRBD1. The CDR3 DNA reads TGCAGCGTTGAAGGACAGGGCTCTGGCTACACCTTC. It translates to CSVEGQGSGYTF.